This TCR beta chain was documented in a study of glioma-infiltrating T cells after dendritic cell vaccination. About the study: Autologous tumor lysate-pulsed dendritic cell vaccination was given between about 2003 and 2012.

Measured with immunoSEQ multiplex PCR; TCRdb has only the in-frame clones, and not every one. The sample lists approximately 46,000 clones; about 91% were seen once. The V gene lost 4 bases and the J gene lost 0 bases, with 12 bases spanning the gap. From germline, CDR1 is SEHNR and CDR2 FQNEAQ (reference sequence). The CDR3 contains 15 residues. Time point given: after dendritic cell vaccination, including at tumor progression/relapse. The TCR was taken from a human donor with glioblastoma. V is TRBV7-9 and J is TRBJ1-2, with D perhaps TRBD1 (5 bases). Material: blood, obtained after dendritic cell vaccination. CDR3 in DNA: TGTGCCAGCAGCTACTGGGCAGGGACTAACTATGGCTACACCTTC. Translated: CASSYWAGTNYGYTF.